The clone carrying this TCR beta chain came up a few times. The antigen remains undetermined. The sample belongs to a study of T cells in Graves' hyperthyroidism and ophthalmopathy. TCR beta CDR3 regions were amplified from RNA. Carried out on the TCR CDR3, a first-round RT-PCR used the HTBI primer set. TCRdb ran MiXCR on the multiplex PCR reads and lists one entry per CDR3 protein. The sample includes more than 550,000 distinct CDR3 sequences, around 20% of them seen just once. Before ophthalmopathy appeared, progressors gave blood at initial hyperthyroidism diagnosis. V lost 4 bases, J lost 0 bases, and 12 bases lay in between. The CDR3 is 16 residues long. Germline V CDR1 and CDR2: PRHDT, FYEKMQ (reference sequence). Study conclusions and caveats: A model built on 13 V-J features separated ophthalmopathy from stable hyperthyroidism. Expanded thyroid clonotypes (above 0.001) were mostly also found in blood.

This sequence joins TRBV13 and TRBJ1-4, with a possible D match to TRBD1 (6 bases). Sequenced material: blood. This TCR came from a woman between 45 and 60 years old with Graves' hyperthyroidism that later progressed to Graves' ophthalmopathy. CDR3 sequence (DNA): TGTGCCAGCAGCTCTCTAGGGGGAACAACTAATGAAAAACTGTTTTTT. Translating gives CASSSLGGTTNEKLFF.